Sequencing of this T cell receptor (beta chain) was carried out in a study of a mutant IDH1 vaccine in newly diagnosed glioma. Across the study: Vaccination began 4-6 weeks post radiotherapy alone, or with temozolomide cycles.

Trimming took 1 base from V and 6 from J; bases not matched to a gene: 3. The CDR3 totals 14 residues. Germline-derived CDR1 and CDR2 are SGHNT and YYREEE (reference sequence). About this clone itself: Antigen: not known.

Libraries were prepared by immunoSEQ multiplex PCR; TCRdb keeps only in-frame clonotypes and omits some of them. The data contain about 120,000 clones, 75% to 90% of them singletons. The time point is: week 11, during vaccination. The investigators gave 300 ug of mutant IDH1 20-mer peptide in each vaccine dose, together with topical imiquimod. This specimen consisted of PBMCs, obtained from a glioma patient whose treatment included an IDH1 peptide vaccine. This TCR was recovered from a woman between 45 and 60 years old with glioma. The V call is TRBV5-4, the J call TRBJ2-7; the match to TRBD2 covers 11 bases. This CDR3 reads CASSLTSGSGEQYF. The CDR3 DNA reads as TGTGCCAGCAGCTTGACTAGCGGGAGTGGCGAGCAGTACTTC.